This T cell receptor beta chain was profiled in a study of blood T cell repertoires in COVID-19. Some clones are missing from TCRdb's copy, which holds only in-frame ones; the method was immunoSEQ multiplex PCR. The data show about 230,000 clones, more than 75% seen once. With 6 bases clipped from V and 5 bases from J, the junction kept 5 bases outside the gene matches. The CDR3 has 14 amino acids. Germline V gives CDR1 SGHTA, CDR2 FQGTGA. V gene TRBV7-3 combines with J gene TRBJ2-2; 8 nucleotides align to TRBD1. Sequenced material: peripheral blood. This TCR was sampled from a man aged 40-49 years with acute or convalescent COVID-19. The DNA of the CDR3 is TGTGCCAGCAGGCAAGGACAGGGTACCGGGGAGCTGTTTTTT. It is translated as CASRQGQGTGELFF.